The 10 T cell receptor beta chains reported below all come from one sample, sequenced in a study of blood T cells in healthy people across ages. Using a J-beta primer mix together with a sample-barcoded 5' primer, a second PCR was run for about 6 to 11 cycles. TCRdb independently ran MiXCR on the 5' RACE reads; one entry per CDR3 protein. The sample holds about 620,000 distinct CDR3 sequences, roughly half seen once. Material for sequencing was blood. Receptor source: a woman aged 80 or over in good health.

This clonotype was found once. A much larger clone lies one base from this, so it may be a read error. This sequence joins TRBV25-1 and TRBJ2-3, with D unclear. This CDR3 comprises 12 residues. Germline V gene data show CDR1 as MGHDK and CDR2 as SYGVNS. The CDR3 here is CASLSSTDAQYF. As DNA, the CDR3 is TGTGCCAGCCTCAGTAGCACAGATGCGCAGTATTTT.

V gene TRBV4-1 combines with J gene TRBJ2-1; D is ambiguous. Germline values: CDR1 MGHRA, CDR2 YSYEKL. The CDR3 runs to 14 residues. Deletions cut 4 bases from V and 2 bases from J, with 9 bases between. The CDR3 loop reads CASSLNEPYNEQFF. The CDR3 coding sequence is TGCGCCAGCAGCCTGAATGAGCCCTACAATGAGCAGTTCTTC.

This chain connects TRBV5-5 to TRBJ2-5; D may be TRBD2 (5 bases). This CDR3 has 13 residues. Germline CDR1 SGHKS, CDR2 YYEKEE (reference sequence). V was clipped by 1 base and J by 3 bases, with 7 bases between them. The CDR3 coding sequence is TGTGCCAGCAGCTTGTGGCGGGAAGAGACCCAGTACTTC. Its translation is CASSLWREETQYF. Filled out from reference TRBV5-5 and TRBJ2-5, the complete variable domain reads DAGVTQSPTHLIKTRGQQVTLRCSPISGHKSVSWYQQVLGQGPQFIFQYYEKEERGRGNFPDRFSARQFPNYSSELNVNALLLGDSALYLCASSLWREETQYFGPGTRLLVL.

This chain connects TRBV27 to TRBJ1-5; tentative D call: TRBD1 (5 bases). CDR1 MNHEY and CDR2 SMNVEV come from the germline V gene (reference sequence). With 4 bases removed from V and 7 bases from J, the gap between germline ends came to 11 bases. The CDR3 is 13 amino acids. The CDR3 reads CASSWGGEQPQHF. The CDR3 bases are TGTGCCAGCAGTTGGGGGGGAGAACAGCCCCAGCATTTT.

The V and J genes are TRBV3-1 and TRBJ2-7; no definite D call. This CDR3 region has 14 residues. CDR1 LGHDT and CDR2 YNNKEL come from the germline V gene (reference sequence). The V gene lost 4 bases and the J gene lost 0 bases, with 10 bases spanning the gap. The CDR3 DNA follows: TGTGCCAGCAGCCCCCACCAAAGCTCCTACGAGCAGTACTTC. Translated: CASSPHQSSYEQYF.

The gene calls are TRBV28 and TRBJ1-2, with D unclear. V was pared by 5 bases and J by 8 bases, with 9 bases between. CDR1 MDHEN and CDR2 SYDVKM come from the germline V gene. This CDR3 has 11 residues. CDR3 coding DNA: TGTGCCAGCAGTAGCCTGTGGGGCTACACCTTC. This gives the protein CASSSLWGYTF.

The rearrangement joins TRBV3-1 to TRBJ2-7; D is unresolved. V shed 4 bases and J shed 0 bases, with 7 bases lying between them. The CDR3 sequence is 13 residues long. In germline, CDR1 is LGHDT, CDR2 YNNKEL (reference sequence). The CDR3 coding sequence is TGTGCCAGCAGCCGCTTCAGCTCCTACGAGCAGTACTTC. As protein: CASSRFSSYEQYF.

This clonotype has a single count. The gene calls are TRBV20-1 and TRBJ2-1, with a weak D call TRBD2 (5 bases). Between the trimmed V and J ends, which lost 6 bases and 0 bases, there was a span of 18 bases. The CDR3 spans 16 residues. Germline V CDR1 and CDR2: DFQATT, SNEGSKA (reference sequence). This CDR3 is CSAERAPSSSYNEQFF. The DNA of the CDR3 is TGCAGTGCCGAGAGGGCTCCTAGTAGCTCCTACAATGAGCAGTTCTTC.

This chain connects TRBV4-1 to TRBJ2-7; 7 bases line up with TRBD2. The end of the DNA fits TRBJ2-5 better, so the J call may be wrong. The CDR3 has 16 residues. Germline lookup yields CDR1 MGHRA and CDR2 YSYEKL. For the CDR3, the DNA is TGCGCCAGCAGCCATTTGGGGGGAGGGGCTCAAGAGACCCAGTACTTC. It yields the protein CASSHLGGGAQETQYF.

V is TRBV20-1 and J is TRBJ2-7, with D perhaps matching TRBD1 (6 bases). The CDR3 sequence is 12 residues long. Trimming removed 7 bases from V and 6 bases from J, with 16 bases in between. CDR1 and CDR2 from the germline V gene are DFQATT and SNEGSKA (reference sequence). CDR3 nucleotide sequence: TGCAGTGTACAGGGAGATGCGGGCGAGCAGTACTTC. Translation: CSVQGDAGEQYF.